These 10 T cell receptor beta chains were sequenced from one sample in a study of blood T cell repertoires in COVID-19. This table comes from immunoSEQ multiplex PCR, and its TCRdb copy is limited to in-frame clones, with some not included. The sample shows roughly 670,000 clones, 75% to 90% of them seen only once. The sequenced sample was peripheral blood. Receptors were obtained from a young woman with acute or convalescent COVID-19.

The chain recombines TRBV7-9 with TRBJ1-1; maybe TRBD1 (6 bases). This CDR3 has 14 residues. Germline V gene sequence: CDR1 SEHNR, CDR2 FQNEAQ (reference sequence). Trimming took 5 bases from V and 7 from J, leaving 17 bases between them. Here the CDR3 reads CASSLSRQEDEAFF. Here the CDR3 DNA reads TGTGCCAGCAGCCTATCCCGACAGGAAGATGAAGCTTTCTTT.

Details on this clone: In the same sample, other DNA sequences code for this CDR3. V and J are TRBV19 and TRBJ2-1; the match to TRBD1 covers 7 bases. V gave up 3 bases and J gave up 7 bases; unmatched junction bases: 6. CDR3 size: 14 residues. CDR1 and CDR2 (germline): LNHDA, SQIVND (reference sequence). Here the CDR3 DNA reads TGTGCCAGTAGTATCGGCCAGGGGGTAAATGAGCAGTTCTTC. This sequence encodes CASSIGQGVNEQFF.

The chain uses TRBV6-5 and TRBJ1-5; tentatively, D is TRBD1 (6 bases). The V and J ends lost 6 bases and 2 bases respectively, with 14 bases between them. Per germline, CDR1 MNHEY and CDR2 SVGAGI. The CDR3 has 15 amino acids. The CDR3 region is CASRPPGGGNQPQHF. Written as DNA, the CDR3 is TGTGCCAGCAGGCCCCCGGGGGGCGGCAATCAGCCCCAGCATTTT.

This clone showed up just once. For the CDR3, the DNA is TGTGCCAGCAGCCAAGTCGCAGGGACTCATGGCTACACCTTC. This encodes CASSQVAGTHGYTF. The rearrangement uses TRBV3-1 (or the pseudogene TRBV3-2) and TRBJ1-2; D is perhaps TRBD1 (5 bases). The V end lost 1 base, the J end lost 6 bases, and 12 bases lay between the germline ends. CDR1 and CDR2 (germline): LGHDT, YNNKEL (reference sequence). This CDR3 contains 14 residues.

There are a few counts of this clone. The V gene is TRBV6-6, the J gene TRBJ1-1; 9 bases agree with TRBD1. V dropped 2 bases and J dropped 3; count of bases not matched to a gene: 1. The CDR3 covers 14 residues. Germline V gene lookup returns CDR1 MNHNY and CDR2 SVGAGI (reference sequence). CDR3 residues: CASSYRQGDTEAFF. CDR3 DNA: TGTGCCAGCAGTTACCGACAGGGGGACACTGAAGCTTTCTTT.

The genes are TRBV7-9 and TRBJ1-5; D perhaps matches TRBD1 (5 bases). Trimming removed 5 bases from V and 7 bases from J, with 9 bases in between. The CDR3 extends over 12 amino acids. The germline V gene has CDR1 SEHNR and CDR2 FQNEAQ (reference sequence). The CDR3 DNA is TGTGCCAGCAGCAACGGGGGGCAGCCCCAGCATTTT. Protein sequence: CASSNGGQPQHF.

The chain recombines TRBV30 with TRBJ1-1; 10 bases are shared with TRBD1. There are 15 residues in the CDR3. V trimming: 3 bases; J trimming: 1 base; junction bases outside the gene matches: 5. Germline CDR1 reads GTSNPN; CDR2 reads SVGIG (reference sequence). The CDR3 here is CAWRRDRGPNTEAFF. The CDR3 region has the DNA TGTGCCTGGAGGCGGGACAGGGGCCCGAACACTGAAGCTTTCTTT. Based on the CDR3 plus reference TRBV30 and TRBJ1-1, the full variable domain is SQTIHQWPATLVQPVGSPLSLECTVEGTSNPNLYWYRQAAGRGLQLLFYSVGIGQISSEVPQNLSASRPQDRQFILSSKKLLLSDSGFYLCAWRRDRGPNTEAFFGQGTRLTVV.

This clone is a singleton in its sample. One end of the junction is discordant with germline, which a read error may explain. The chain joins TRBV6-2 or TRBV6-3 to TRBJ2-7, with 7 bases fitting TRBD1. Germline V gives CDR1 MNHEY, CDR2 SVGEGT. The CDR3 is 12 residues long. The CDR3 coding sequence is TGTGCCAGCAGTCGGGGACAGCCCTACGGAGAGTTC. The encoded protein is CASSRGQPYGEF.

The V and J genes are TRBV2 and TRBJ1-2; D gene unclear. Trimming shortened V by 7 bases and J by 0 bases, and 18 bases separated the two germline ends. CDR1 is SNHLY, CDR2 FYNNEI, per germline. This CDR3 is 16 amino acids long. As DNA, the CDR3 is TGTGCCAGCATCTCAGGAGGAAGTAGAGCTAACTATGGCTACACCTTC. It encodes CASISGGSRANYGYTF.

In DNA, the CDR3 is TGCGCCAGCTTGGGCCCGTCCAAAAACATTCAGTACTTC. Translating it yields CASLGPSKNIQYF. The chain recombines TRBV4-1 with TRBJ2-4, with D unresolved. Germline CDR1 is MGHRA and CDR2 is YSYEKL. This CDR3 has 13 amino acids. The germline V and J ends were trimmed by 8 bases and 2 bases, with 10 bases remaining between them.